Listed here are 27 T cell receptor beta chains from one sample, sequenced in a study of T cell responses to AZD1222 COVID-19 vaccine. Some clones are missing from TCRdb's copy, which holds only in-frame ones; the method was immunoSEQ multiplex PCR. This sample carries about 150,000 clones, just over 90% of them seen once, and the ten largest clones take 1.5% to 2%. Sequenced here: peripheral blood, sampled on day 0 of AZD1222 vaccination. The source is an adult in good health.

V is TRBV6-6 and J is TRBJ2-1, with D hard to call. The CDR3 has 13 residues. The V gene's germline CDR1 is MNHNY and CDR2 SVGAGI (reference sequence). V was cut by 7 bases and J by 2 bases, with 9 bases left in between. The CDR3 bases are TGTGCCAGCATGAGAGAAGCCTACAATGAGCAGTTCTTC. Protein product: CASMREAYNEQFF.

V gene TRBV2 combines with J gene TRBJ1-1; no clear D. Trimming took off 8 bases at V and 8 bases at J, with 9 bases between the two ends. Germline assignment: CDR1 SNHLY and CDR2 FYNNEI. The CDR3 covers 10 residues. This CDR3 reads CASSEREAFF. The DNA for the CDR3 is TGTGCCAGCTCCGAAAGGGAAGCTTTCTTT. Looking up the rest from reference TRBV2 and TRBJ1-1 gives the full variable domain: EPEVTQTPSHQVTQMGQEVILRCVPISNHLYFYWYRQILGQKVEFLVSFYNNEISEKSEIFDDQFSVERPDGSNFTLKIRSTKLEDSAMYFCASSEREAFFGQGTRLTVV.

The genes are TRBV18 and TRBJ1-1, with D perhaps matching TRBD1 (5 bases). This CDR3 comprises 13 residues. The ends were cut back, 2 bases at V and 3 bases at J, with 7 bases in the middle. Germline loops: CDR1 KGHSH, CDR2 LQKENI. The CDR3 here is CASSPSRDTEAFF. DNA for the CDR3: TGTGCCAGCTCACCAAGCAGGGACACTGAAGCTTTCTTT. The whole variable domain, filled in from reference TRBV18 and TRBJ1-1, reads NAGVMQNPRHLVRRRGQEARLRCSPMKGHSHVYWYRQLPEEGLKFMVYLQKENIIDESGMPKERFSAEFPKEGPSILRIQQVVRGDSAAYFCASSPSRDTEAFFGQGTRLTVV.

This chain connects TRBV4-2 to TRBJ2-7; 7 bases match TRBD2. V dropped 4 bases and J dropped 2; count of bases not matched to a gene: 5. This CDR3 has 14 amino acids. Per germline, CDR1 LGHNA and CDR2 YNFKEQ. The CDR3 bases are TGTGCCAGCAGCCGGGGGGGGATAGCCTACGAGCAGTACTTC. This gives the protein CASSRGGIAYEQYF.

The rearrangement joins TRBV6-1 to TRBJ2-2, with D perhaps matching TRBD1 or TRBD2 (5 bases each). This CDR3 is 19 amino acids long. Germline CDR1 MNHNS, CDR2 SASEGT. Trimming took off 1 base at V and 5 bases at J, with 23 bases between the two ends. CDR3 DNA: TGTGCCAGCAGTGAAGAATTTTGGAGGAAGGGGTTTGGAACCGGGGAGCTGTTTTTT. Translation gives CASSEEFWRKGFGTGELFF.

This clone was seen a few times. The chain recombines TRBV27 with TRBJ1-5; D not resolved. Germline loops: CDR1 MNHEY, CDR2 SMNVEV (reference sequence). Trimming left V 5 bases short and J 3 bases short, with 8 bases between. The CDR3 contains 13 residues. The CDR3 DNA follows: TGTGCCAGCAGTCCTGGGCTCAATCAGCCCCAGCATTTT. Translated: CASSPGLNQPQHF.

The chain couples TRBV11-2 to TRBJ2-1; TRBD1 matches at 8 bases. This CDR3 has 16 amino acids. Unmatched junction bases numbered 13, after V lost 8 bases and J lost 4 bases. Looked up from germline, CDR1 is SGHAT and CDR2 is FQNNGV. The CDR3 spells CASATTRTGRYNEQFF. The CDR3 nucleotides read TGTGCCAGCGCCACCACGCGGACAGGGCGATACAATGAGCAGTTCTTC.

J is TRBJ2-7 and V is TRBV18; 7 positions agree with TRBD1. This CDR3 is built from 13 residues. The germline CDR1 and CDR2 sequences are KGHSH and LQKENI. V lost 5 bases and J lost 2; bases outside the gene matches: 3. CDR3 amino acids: CASSTQGAYEQYF. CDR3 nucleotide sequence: TGTGCCAGCTCAACTCAGGGGGCCTACGAGCAGTACTTC.

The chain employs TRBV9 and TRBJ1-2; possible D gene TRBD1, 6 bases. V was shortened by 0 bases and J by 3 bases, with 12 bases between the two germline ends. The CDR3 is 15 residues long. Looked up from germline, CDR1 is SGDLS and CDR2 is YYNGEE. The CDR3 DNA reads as TGTGCCAGCAGCGTAGGACAGGCTAAAGACTATGGCTACACCTTC. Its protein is CASSVGQAKDYGYTF.

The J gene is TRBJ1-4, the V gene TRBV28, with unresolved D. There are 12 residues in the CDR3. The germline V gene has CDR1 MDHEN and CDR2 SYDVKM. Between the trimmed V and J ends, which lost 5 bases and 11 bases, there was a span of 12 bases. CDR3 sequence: CASSNPTEKLFF. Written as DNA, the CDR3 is TGTGCCAGCAGTAACCCTACAGAGAAACTGTTTTTT.

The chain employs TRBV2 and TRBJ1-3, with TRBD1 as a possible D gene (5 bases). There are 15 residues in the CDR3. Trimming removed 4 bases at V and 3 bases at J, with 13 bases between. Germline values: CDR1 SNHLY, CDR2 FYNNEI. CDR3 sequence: CASSGSSGIGNTIYF. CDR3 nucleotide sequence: TGTGCCAGCAGTGGATCCTCAGGGATTGGAAACACCATATATTTT.

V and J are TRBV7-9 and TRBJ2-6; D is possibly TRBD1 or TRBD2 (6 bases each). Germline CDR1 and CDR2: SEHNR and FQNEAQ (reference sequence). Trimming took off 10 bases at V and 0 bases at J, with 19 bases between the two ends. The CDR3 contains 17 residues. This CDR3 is CATSRGAEVSGANVLTF. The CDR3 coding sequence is TGTGCCACATCTAGGGGGGCGGAGGTCTCTGGGGCCAACGTCCTGACTTTC.

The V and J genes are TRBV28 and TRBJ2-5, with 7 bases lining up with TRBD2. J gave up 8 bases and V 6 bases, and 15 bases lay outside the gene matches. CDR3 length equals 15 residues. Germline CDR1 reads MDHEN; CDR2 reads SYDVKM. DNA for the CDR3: TGTGCCAGCAGCCCACTACTAGCGCAAAAAGGTACCCAGTACTTC. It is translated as CASSPLLAQKGTQYF.

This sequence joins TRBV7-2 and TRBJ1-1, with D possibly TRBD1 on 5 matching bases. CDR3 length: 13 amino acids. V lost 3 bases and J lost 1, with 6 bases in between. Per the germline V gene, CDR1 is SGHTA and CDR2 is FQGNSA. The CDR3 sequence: CASSFGGNTEAFF. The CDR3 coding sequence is TGTGCCAGCAGCTTCGGGGGGAACACTGAAGCTTTCTTT.

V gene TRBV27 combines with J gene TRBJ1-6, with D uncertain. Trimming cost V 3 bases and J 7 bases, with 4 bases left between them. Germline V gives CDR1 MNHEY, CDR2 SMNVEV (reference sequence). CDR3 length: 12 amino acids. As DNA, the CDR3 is TGTGCCAGCAGTTTTTCCAATTCACCCCTCCACTTT. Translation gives CASSFSNSPLHF.

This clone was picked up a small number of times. The CDR3 region is CASSDRAGANVLTF. The CDR3 bases are TGTGCCAGCAGTGACAGGGCCGGGGCCAACGTCCTGACTTTC. The rearrangement joins TRBV6-4 to TRBJ2-6; D gene unclear. The CDR3 runs to 14 residues. V was pared by 2 bases and J by 4 bases, with 6 bases between. Germline assignment: CDR1 MRHNA and CDR2 SNTAGT.

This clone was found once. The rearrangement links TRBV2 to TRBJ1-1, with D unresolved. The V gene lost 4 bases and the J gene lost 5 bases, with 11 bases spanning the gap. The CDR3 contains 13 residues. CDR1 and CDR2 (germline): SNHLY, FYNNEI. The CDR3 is CASSAEGTTEAFF. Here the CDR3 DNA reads TGTGCCAGCAGTGCAGAGGGAACAACTGAAGCTTTCTTT.

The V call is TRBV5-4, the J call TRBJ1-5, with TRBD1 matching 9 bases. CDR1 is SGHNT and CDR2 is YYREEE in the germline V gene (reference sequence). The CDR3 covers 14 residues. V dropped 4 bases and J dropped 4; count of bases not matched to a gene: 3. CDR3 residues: CASSIGTGNQPQHF. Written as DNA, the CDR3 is TGTGCCAGCAGCATCGGGACAGGGAATCAGCCCCAGCATTTT.

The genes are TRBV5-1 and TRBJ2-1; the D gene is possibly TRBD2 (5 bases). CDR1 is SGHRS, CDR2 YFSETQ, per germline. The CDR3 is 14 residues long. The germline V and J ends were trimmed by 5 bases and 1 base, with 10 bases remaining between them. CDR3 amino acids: CASSAAESYNEQFF. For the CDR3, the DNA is TGCGCCAGCAGTGCAGCGGAGTCCTACAATGAGCAGTTCTTC.

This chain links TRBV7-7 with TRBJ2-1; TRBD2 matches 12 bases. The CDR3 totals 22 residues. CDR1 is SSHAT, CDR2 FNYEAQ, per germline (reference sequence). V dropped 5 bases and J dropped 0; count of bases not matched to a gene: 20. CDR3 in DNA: TGTGCCAGCAGCACCACCTTTCCTAGCCTAGCGGGGGGGCTTAGCTCCTACAATGAGCAGTTCTTC. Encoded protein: CASSTTFPSLAGGLSSYNEQFF. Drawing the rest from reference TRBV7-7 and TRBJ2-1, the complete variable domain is GAGVSQSPRYKVTKRGQDVTLRCDPISSHATLYWYQQALGQGPEFLTYFNYEAQPDKSGLPSDRFSAERPEGSISTLTIQRTEQRDSAMYRCASSTTFPSLAGGLSSYNEQFFGPGTRLTVL.

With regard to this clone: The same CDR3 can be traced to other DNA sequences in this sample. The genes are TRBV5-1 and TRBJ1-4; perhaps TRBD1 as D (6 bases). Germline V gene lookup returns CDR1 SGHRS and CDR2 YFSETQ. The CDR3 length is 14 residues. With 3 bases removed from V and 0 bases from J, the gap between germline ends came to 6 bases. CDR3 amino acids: CASSSGATNEKLFF. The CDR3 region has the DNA TGCGCCAGCAGCTCAGGGGCAACTAATGAAAAACTGTTTTTT. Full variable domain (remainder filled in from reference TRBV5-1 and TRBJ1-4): KAGVTQTPRYLIKTRGQQVTLSCSPISGHRSVSWYQQTPGQGLQFLFEYFSETQRNKGNFPGRFSGRQFSNSRSEMNVSTLELGDSALYLCASSSGATNEKLFFGSGTQLSVL.

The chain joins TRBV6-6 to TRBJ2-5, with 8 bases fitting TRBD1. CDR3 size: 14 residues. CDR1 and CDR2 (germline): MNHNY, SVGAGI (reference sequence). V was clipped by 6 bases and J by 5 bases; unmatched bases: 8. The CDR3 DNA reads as TGTGCCAGCAGGCCAAGGACAGGGAAGGAGACCCAGTACTTC. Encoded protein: CASRPRTGKETQYF.

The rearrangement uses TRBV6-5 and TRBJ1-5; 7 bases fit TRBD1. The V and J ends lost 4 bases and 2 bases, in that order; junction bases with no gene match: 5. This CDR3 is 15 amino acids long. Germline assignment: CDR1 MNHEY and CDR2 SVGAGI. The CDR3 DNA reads TGTGCCAGCAGTTTAGGGGGCGCGGGCAATCAGCCCCAGCATTTT. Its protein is CASSLGGAGNQPQHF.

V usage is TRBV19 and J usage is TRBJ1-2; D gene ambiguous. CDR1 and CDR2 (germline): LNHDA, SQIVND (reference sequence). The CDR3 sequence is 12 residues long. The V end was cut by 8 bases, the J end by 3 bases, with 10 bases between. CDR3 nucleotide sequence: TGTGCCAGTTCAGAGACCTACTATGGCTACACCTTC. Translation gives CASSETYYGYTF.

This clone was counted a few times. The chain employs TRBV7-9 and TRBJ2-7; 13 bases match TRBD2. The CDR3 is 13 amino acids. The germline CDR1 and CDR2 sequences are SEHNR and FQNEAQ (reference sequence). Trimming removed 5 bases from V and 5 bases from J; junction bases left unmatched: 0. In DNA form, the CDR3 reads TGTGCCAGCAGCGGACTAGCGGGGGACGAGCAGTACTTC. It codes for CASSGLAGDEQYF. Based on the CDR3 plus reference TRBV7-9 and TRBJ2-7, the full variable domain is DTGVSQNPRHKITKRGQNVTFRCDPISEHNRLYWYRQTLGQGPEFLTYFQNEAQLEKSRLLSDRFSAERPKGSFSTLEIQRTEQGDSAMYLCASSGLAGDEQYFGPGTRLTVT.

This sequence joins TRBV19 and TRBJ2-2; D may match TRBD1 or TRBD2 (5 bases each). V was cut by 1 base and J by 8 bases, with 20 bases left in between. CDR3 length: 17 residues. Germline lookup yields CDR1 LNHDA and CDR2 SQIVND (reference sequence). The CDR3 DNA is TGTGCCAGTAGTATAGGGCTCCTAGGACAAACGGGAGGGGAGCTGTTTTTT. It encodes CASSIGLLGQTGGELFF.

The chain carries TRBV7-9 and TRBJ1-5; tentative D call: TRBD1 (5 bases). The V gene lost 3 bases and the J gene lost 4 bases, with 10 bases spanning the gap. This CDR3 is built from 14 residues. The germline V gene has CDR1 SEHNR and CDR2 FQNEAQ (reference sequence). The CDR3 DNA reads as TGTGCCAGCAGCTTGTCGACAGAAAATCAGCCCCAGCATTTT. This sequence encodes CASSLSTENQPQHF.